Shown below are 16 T cell receptor beta chains from a single sample sequenced in a study of cytomegalovirus exposure and HLA in healthy donors. The method was immunoSEQ multiplex PCR; TCRdb's version includes in-frame clones alone and lacks a portion of them. The top ten hold under 1.5% of the sample, which has 120,000 or so clones, 85% to 90% seen once. Sample: PBMCs. The receptor source for this set is a woman aged 25 to 39 in good health and CMV-seropositive.

V and J are TRBV4-2 and TRBJ2-1; D unclear. V lost 0 bases, J lost 8 bases, and 17 bases lay in between. CDR1 is LGHNA, CDR2 YNFKEQ, per germline. The CDR3 consists of 16 residues. The CDR3 loop reads CASSQEQTTPTHEQFF. The CDR3 DNA sequence: TGTGCCAGCAGCCAAGAACAGACCACTCCTACACATGAGCAGTTCTTC.

The V call is TRBV2, the J call TRBJ2-1; D possibly corresponds to TRBD2 (5 bases). V dropped 8 bases and J dropped 3 bases, with 8 bases sitting between them. This CDR3 comprises 12 residues. Germline values: CDR1 SNHLY, CDR2 FYNNEI. The CDR3 is CASERIYNEQFF. The CDR3 region has the DNA TGTGCCAGCGAGCGGATCTACAATGAGCAGTTCTTC.

CDR3 sequence: CASSRTGGSGNTIYF. In DNA, the CDR3 is TGTGCCAGCAGTAGGACAGGGGGCTCTGGAAACACCATATATTTT. The V gene is TRBV6-1, the J gene TRBJ1-3, with 10 bases that match TRBD1. The CDR3 sequence is 15 residues long. V dropped 5 bases and J dropped 0; count of bases not matched to a gene: 1. The germline gives CDR1 MNHNS, CDR2 SASEGT.

The rearrangement uses TRBV4-1 and TRBJ2-3; TRBD2 matches at 8 bases. Trimming cost V 5 bases and J 4 bases; bases outside gene matches: 8. Germline CDR1 and CDR2: MGHRA and YSYEKL. The CDR3 totals 15 residues. The CDR3 coding sequence is TGCGCCAGCAGCGGACTAGCAGGATCCGCAGATACGCAGTATTTT. It is translated as CASSGLAGSADTQYF.

This chain links TRBV7-2 with TRBJ1-2, with D uncertain. The CDR3 contains 13 residues. Germline-derived CDR1 and CDR2 are SGHTA and FQGNSA. Between the trimmed V and J ends, which lost 5 bases and 2 bases, there was a span of 9 bases. The DNA for the CDR3 is TGTGCCAGCAGCCTACCCGCCAACTATGGCTACACCTTC. Translation gives CASSLPANYGYTF. The full variable domain, completed using reference TRBV7-2 and TRBJ1-2, is GAGVSQSPSNKVTEKGKDVELRCDPISGHTALYWYRQSLGQGLEFLIYFQGNSAPDKSGLPSDRFSAERTGGSVSTLTIQRTQQEDSAVYLCASSLPANYGYTFGSGTRLTVV.

The chain links TRBV7-9 to TRBJ2-3; no clear D gene. This CDR3 comprises 15 residues. V was pared by 1 base and J by 0 bases, with 8 bases between. Germline CDR1 SEHNR, CDR2 FQNEAQ (reference sequence). Here the CDR3 DNA reads TGTGCCAGCAGCTTAGTGCAGTCTAGCACAGATACGCAGTATTTT. Protein sequence: CASSLVQSSTDTQYF.

Concerning this clone: At one end, the junction sequence differs from germline, possibly due to a read error. The chain couples TRBV4-1 to TRBJ2-2; 7 positions match TRBD2. This CDR3 has 12 residues. The germline gives CDR1 MGHRA, CDR2 YSYEKL. CDR3 DNA: TGCGCCAGCAGCCAAGCACTCCGGGAGGTGTTTTTT. Residues: CASSQALREVFF.

This clone was seen only once. This chain uses TRBV15 with TRBJ2-3; a possible D gene is TRBD1 (5 bases). Germline V gene data show CDR1 as LNHNV and CDR2 as YYDKDF (reference sequence). Between the trimmed V and J ends, which lost 0 bases and 5 bases, there was a span of 12 bases. The CDR3 has 15 amino acids. The CDR3 DNA follows: TGTGCCACCAGCAGAGAAGGGGTCTGGGGAGATACGCAGTATTTT. Its translation: CATSREGVWGDTQYF. Full variable domain (missing parts from reference TRBV15 and TRBJ2-3): DAMVIQNPRYQVTQFGKPVTLSCSQTLNHNVMYWYQQKSSQAPKLLFHYYDKDFNNEADTPDNFQSRRPNTSFCFLDIRSPGLGDTAMYLCATSREGVWGDTQYFGPGTRLTVL.

The V and J genes are TRBV5-6 and TRBJ1-2; tentatively, D is TRBD1 (6 bases). The germline V and J ends were trimmed by 3 bases and 3 bases, with 18 bases remaining between them. The CDR3 loop spans 16 amino acids. Germline-derived CDR1 and CDR2 are SGHDT and YYEEEE. CDR3 in amino acids: CASSSGGPRTDYGYTF. CDR3 DNA: TGTGCCAGCAGCTCCGGGGGGCCGAGAACCGACTATGGCTACACCTTC.

The rearrangement joins TRBV4-1 to TRBJ2-7; 7 bases agree with TRBD1. The junction had 4 bases not matched to a gene; V was cut back by 0 bases and J by 2 bases. CDR1 MGHRA and CDR2 YSYEKL come from the germline V gene. This CDR3 has 15 residues. The CDR3 DNA follows: TGCGCCAGCAGCCAAGACCCCGGGACAGCCTACGAGCAGTACTTC. Translated: CASSQDPGTAYEQYF.

The genes are TRBV4-1 and TRBJ1-2; no firm D call. The CDR3 is 16 residues long. Germline CDR1 MGHRA, CDR2 YSYEKL. The ends were cut back, 0 bases at V and 0 bases at J, with 11 bases in the middle. The CDR3 DNA reads as TGCGCCAGCAGCCAAGAAGAGACGGGTACTAACTATGGCTACACCTTC. Its protein product is CASSQEETGTNYGYTF.

V is TRBV2 and J is TRBJ2-7; D gene unclear. This CDR3 spans 11 amino acids. Between the trimmed V and J ends, which lost 5 bases and 1 base, there was a span of 3 bases. Germline CDR1 SNHLY, CDR2 FYNNEI. The CDR3 coding sequence is TGTGCCAGCAGTCCTTCCTACGAGCAGTACTTC. It specifies CASSPSYEQYF.

This clone was observed once. J is TRBJ2-7 and V is TRBV4-3, with TRBD2 as a possible D gene (6 bases). Germline lookup yields CDR1 LGHNA and CDR2 YSLEER. CDR3 length: 18 amino acids. V lost 0 bases and J lost 7, with 25 bases in between. The DNA of the CDR3 is TGCGCCAGCAGCCAAGATCTTGCTAGCGTACGGCGGATGGGAGAGCAGTACTTC. Its protein product is CASSQDLASVRRMGEQYF.

This clone was counted once. The rearrangement joins TRBV4-1 to TRBJ2-1; 9 bases match TRBD1. This CDR3 region has 16 residues. Germline loops: CDR1 MGHRA, CDR2 YSYEKL. V gave up 4 bases and J gave up 6 bases; unmatched junction bases: 10. The CDR3 DNA reads as TGCGCCAGCAGCCTAGACCGACAGGGGGTGTCCAATGAGCAGTTCTTC. This encodes CASSLDRQGVSNEQFF.

The V call is TRBV5-5, the J call TRBJ2-3, with D possibly matching TRBD2 (6 bases). Germline CDR1 SGHKS, CDR2 YYEKEE (reference sequence). V was trimmed by 0 bases and J by 1 base, leaving 15 bases between them. The CDR3 is 17 amino acids. The CDR3 protein is CASSLGRGRLGTDTQYF. In DNA form, the CDR3 reads TGTGCCAGCAGCTTGGGGCGTGGGAGGTTGGGCACAGATACGCAGTATTTT.

The chain joins TRBV9 to TRBJ1-5; 10 positions agree with TRBD1. With V trimmed by 3 bases and J by 6 bases, 3 bases remained unmatched. Per germline, CDR1 SGDLS and CDR2 YYNGEE. The CDR3 spans 14 residues. The CDR3 sequence: CASSGTGGSQPQHF. The CDR3 bases are TGTGCCAGCAGCGGGACAGGGGGAAGTCAGCCCCAGCATTTT.